This T cell receptor beta chain was captured by sequencing in a study of lung T cells in sarcoidosis with Löfgren's syndrome. Study in general: Repertoire analyses centered on Löfgren's syndrome patients.

Broader study findings: Paired TRAV12-1/TRBV2 TCRs showed CDR3 homology and preferential pairing. Shared TRAV12-1 and TRBV2 CDR3 motifs across Löfgren's syndrome patients reportedly suggested public CD4+ TCRs.

One entry per CDR3 protein, called by TCRdb with MiXCR from the reads. The sample holds tens of thousands of distinct CDR3 sequences; around 21% are singletons and the top ten take 2% to 2.5%. With respect to this clonotype: What it binds is not known.

The CDR3 extends over 14 amino acids. The V gene lost 5 bases and the J gene lost 7 bases, with 14 bases spanning the gap. The germline V gene encodes CDR1 SGHNT and CDR2 YENEEA. The chain has TRBV11-3 and TRBJ1-4, with D possibly matching TRBD1 (6 bases). This clonotype was obtained from a human donor with sarcoidosis (Löfgren's syndrome or another form), or a control subject (not recorded which). The specimen sequenced was CD4+ T cells from PBMCs. The CDR3 is CASSTDRRAEKLFF. The CDR3, as DNA: TGTGCCAGCAGCACCGACAGGAGGGCTGAAAAACTGTTTTTT.